The TCR beta chain described here comes from a study of T cells in Graves' hyperthyroidism and ophthalmopathy. Study results and caveats: Appearing also in blood were most of the thyroid clonotypes expanded above 0.001.

Amplified TCR beta CDR3 regions came from RNA transcripts. The HTBI primer set served for first-round RT-PCR of the TCR CDR3. Each CDR3 protein gets one entry after TCRdb re-called the multiplex PCR reads with MiXCR. The sample records approximately 610,000 distinct CDR3 sequences, roughly 14% being singletons. This clonotype has a handful of counts. Antigen unknown. The CDR3 length is 20 residues. Germline V CDR1 and CDR2: SGHAT, FQDESV (reference sequence). J lost 4 bases, V lost 5 bases, and 22 bases had no gene match. The PBMCs were sourced from fresh peripheral blood (around 10 ml). Sequences were obtained from blood. V usage is TRBV11-1 and J usage is TRBJ2-5; 10 bases map to TRBD2. The sequence derives from a middle-aged woman with Graves' ophthalmopathy. The CDR3 nucleotides read TGTGCCAGCAGCCTCGTGGGGCTAGCGGGAGTCTTGGGCCGAGTAGAGACCCAGTACTTC. Its protein product is CASSLVGLAGVLGRVETQYF.